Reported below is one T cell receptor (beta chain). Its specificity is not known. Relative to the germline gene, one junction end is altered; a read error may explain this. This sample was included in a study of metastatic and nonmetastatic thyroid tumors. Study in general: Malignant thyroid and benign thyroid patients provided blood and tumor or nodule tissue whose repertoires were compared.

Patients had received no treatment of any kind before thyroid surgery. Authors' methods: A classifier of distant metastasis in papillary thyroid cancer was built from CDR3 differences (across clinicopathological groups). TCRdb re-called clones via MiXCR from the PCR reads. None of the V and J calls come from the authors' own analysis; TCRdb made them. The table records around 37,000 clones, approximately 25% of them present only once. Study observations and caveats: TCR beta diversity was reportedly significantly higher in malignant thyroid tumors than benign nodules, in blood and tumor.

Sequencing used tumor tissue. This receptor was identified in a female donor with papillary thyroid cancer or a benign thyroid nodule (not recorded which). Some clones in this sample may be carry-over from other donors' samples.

Here the CDR3 reads CSSSLEGGPTYEQYF. The CDR3 DNA is TGTTCCAGCAGTTTAGAGGGGGGACCGACCTACGAGCAGTACTTC. The chain combines TRBV27 with TRBJ2-7; D possibly uses TRBD1 or TRBD2 (6 bases each). Looked up from germline, CDR1 is MNHEY and CDR2 is SMNVEV (reference sequence). This CDR3 has 15 amino acids.